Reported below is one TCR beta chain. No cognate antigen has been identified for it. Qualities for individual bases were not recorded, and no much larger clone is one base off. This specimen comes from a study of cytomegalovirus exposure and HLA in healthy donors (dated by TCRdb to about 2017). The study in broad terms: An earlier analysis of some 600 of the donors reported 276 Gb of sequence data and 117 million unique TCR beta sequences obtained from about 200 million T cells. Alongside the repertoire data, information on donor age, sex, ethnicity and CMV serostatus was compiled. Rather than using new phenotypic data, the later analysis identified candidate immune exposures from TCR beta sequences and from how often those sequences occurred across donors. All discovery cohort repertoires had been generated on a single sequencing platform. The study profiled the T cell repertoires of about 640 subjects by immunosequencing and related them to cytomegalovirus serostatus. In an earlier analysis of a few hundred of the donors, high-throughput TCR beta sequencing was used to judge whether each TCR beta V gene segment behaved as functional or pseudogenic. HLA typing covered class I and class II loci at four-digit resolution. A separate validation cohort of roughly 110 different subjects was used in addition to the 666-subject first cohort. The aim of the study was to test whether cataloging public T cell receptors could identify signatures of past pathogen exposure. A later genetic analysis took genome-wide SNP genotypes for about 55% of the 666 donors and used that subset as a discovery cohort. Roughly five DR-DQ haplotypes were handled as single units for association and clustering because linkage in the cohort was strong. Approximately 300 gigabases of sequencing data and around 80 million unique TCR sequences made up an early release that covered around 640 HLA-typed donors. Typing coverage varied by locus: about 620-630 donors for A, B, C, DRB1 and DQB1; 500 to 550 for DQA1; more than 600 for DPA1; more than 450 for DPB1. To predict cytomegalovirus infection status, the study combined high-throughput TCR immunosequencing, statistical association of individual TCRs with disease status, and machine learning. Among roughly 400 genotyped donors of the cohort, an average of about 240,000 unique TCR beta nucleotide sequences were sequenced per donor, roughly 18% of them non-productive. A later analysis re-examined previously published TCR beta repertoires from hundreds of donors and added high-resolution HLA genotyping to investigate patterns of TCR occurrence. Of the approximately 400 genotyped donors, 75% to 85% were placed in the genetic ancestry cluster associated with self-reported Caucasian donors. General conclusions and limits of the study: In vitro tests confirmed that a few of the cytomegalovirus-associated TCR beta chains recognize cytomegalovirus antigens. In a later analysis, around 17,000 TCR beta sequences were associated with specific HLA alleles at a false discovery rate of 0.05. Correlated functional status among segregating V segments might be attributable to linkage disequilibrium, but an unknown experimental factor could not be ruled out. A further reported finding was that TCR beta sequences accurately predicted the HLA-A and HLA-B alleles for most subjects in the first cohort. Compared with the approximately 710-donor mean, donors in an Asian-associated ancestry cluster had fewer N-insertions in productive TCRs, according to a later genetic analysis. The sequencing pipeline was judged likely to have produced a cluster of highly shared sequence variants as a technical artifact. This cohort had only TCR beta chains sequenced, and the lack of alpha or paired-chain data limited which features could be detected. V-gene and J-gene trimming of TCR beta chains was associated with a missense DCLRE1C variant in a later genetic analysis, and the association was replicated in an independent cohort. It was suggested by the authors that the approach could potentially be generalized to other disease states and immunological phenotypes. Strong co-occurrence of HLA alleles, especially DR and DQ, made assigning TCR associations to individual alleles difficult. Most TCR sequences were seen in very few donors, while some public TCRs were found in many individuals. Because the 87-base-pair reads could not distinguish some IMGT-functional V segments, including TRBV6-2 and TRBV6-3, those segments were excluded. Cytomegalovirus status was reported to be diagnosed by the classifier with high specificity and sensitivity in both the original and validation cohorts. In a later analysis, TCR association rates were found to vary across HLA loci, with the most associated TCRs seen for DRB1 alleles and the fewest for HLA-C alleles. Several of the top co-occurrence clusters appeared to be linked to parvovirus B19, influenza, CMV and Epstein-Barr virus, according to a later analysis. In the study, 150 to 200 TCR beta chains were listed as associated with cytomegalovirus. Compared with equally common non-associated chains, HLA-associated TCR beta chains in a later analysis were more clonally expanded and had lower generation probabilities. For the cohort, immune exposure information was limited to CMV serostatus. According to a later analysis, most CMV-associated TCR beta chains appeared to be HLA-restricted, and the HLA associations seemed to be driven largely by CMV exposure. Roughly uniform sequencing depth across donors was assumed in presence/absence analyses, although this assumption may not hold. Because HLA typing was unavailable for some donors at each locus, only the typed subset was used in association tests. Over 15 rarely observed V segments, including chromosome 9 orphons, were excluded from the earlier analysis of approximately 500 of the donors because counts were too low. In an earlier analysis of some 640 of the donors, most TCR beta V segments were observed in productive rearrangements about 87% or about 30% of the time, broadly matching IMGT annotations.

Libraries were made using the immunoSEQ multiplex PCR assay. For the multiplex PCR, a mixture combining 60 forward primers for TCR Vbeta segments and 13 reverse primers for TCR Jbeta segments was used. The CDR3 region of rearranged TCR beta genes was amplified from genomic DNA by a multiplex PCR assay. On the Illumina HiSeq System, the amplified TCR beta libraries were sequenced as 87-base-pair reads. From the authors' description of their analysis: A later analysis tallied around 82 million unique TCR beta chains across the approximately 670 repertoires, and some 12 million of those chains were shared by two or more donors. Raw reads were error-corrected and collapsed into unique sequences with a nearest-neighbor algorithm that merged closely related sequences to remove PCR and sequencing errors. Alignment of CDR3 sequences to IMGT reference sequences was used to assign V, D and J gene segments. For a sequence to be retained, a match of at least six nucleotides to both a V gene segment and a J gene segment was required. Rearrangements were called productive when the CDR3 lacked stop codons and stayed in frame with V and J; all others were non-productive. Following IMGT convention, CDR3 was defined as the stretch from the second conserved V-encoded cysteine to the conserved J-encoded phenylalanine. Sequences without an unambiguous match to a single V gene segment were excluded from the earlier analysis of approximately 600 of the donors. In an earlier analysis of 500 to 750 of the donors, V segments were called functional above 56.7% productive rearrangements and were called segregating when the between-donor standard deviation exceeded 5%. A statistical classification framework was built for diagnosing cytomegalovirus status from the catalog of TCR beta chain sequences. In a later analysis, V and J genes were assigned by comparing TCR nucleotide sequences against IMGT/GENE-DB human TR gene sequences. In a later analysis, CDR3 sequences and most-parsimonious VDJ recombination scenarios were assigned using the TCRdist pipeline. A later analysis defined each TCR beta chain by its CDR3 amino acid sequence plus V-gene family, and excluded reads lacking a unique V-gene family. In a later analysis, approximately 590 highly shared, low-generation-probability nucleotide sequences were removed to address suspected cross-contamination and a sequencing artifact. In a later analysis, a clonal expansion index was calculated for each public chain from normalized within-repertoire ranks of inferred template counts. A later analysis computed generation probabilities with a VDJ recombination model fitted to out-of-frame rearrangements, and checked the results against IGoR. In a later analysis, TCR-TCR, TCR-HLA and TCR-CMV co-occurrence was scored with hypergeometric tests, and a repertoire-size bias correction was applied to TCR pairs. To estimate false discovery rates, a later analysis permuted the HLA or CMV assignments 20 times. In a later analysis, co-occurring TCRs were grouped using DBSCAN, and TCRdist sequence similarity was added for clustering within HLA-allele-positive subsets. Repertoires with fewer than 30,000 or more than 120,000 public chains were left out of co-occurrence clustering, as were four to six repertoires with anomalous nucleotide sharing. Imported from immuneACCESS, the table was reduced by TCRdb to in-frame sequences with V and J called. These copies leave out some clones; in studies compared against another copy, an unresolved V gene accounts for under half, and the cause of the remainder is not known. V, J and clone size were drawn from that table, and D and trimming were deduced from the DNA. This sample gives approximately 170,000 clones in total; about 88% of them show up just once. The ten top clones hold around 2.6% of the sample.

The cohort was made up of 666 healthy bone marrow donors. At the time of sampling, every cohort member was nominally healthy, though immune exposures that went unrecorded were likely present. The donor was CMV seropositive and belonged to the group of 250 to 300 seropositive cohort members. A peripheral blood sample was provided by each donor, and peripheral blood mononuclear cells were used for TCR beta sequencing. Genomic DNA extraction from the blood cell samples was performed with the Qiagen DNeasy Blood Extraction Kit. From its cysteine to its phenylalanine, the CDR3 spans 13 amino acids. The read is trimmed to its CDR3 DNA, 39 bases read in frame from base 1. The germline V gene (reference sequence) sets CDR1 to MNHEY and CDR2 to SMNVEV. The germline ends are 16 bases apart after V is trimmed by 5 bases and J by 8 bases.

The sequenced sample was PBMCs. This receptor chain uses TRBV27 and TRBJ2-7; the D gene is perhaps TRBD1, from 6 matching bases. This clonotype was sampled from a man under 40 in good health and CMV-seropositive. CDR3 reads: CASSPTGQPQQYF. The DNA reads TGTGCCAGCAGTCCGACGGGACAACCCCAGCAGTACTTC.